Described below is a single T cell receptor (beta chain) sequence and its context. Antigen specificity is unknown. A read error may produce the germline difference seen at one junction end. These data are taken from a study of T-cell reconstitution after alpha-beta-depleted transplantation in children. Notes on the study in general: Surviving recipient T cells and thymic progenitors accounted for the high day-60 TCRbeta diversity observed in some patients. One year post-transplant, T-cell counts and diversity were largely derived from T cells produced anew. By about two months after transplant, alpha-beta T cells reportedly arose from several hundred graft clones that had expanded.

Using unique molecular identifiers, the investigators prepared the TCRbeta library. TCRdb recomputed calls from the PCR reads with MiXCR, one row per CDR3 protein. The table includes more than 400,000 distinct CDR3 sequences, 43% detected once. The CDR3 spans 17 residues. The germline CDR1 and CDR2 sequences are SGHTA and FQGTGA. Sequences were derived from PBMCs, sampled before TCRalphabeta/CD19-depleted stem cell transplant. The chain employs TRBV7-3 and TRBJ2-6, with 9 nucleotides matching TRBD2. This TCR came from a girl aged 2-10 years with aplastic anemia, due to receive a stem cell transplant. CDR3 residues: CASSRTSANSGTNVLTF. In nucleotides, the CDR3 is TGTGCCAGCAGCCGGACTAGCGCGAACTCTGGGACCAACGTCCTGACTTTC.